This T cell receptor beta chain derives from a study of T cells in localized non-small cell lung cancer. About this clone itself: Antigen specificity is unknown.

CDR1 and CDR2 from the germline V gene are SGHTA and FQGTGA. The CDR3 consists of 14 residues. The V end was cut by 2 bases, the J end by 1 base, with 5 bases between. Sequencing was performed with immunoSEQ multiplex PCR; in TCRdb, only in-frame clones are kept and a portion is missing. The profile shows under 55,000 clones, roughly 75% of them singletons. The study, taken as a whole, reports: Uninvolved adjacent lung had higher T cell clonality than tumor and all other tissues. In the blood, greater T cell density corresponded to longer overall survival. Of the top 100 tumor clones, median 57 were in adjacent lung, approximately 28 among its top 100. Sequencing involved a lone tumor region, leaving heterogeneity possible.

This material consisted of PBMCs, taken before any cancer treatment. This chain connects TRBV7-3 to TRBJ2-2; the D is unclear. The TCR originated in a woman aged 40-70 years with stage II lung adenocarcinoma. The CDR3 here is CASSLVLNTGELFF. For the CDR3, the DNA is TGTGCCAGCAGCTTAGTCCTGAACACCGGGGAGCTGTTTTTT.